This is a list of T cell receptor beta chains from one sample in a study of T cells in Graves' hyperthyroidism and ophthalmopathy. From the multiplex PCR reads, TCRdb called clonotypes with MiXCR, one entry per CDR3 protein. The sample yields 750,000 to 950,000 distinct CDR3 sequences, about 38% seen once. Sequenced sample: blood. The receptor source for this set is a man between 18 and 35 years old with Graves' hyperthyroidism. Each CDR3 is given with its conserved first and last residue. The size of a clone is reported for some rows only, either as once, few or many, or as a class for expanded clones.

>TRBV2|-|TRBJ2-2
CASSHPPGLTNTGELFF
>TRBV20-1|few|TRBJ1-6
CSAREGQDGWPYNSPLHF
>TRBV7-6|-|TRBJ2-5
CASSPGFSRETQYF
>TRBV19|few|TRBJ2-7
CASSIQGSEHEQYF
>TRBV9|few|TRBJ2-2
CASSVETGEHGELFF
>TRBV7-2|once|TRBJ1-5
CASDGRQGSNQPQHF
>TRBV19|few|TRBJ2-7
CASSIWGQGLEEQYF
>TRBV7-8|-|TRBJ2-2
CASSLRTSGVTGELFF
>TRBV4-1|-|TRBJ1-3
CASEGSGTIYF
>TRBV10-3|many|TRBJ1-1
CAISEDRYTEAFF